A selection of T cell receptor beta chains follows, all from one sample in a study of T cell repertoires in cytomegalovirus infection. One entry per CDR3 protein, called by TCRdb with MiXCR from the reads. Here the sample spans fewer than 550,000 distinct CDR3 sequences, 26% being singletons. What was sequenced was PBMCs. The source is a human donor in good health (CMV status not recorded). Some clones in this sample may be carry-over from other donors' samples. The CDR3 runs from the conserved cysteine through the conserved F or W. A D gene is named only where the DNA matches it firmly. Size is omitted from some rows. Given values are once, few, many or a class for expanded clones.

D: TRBD1
V: TRBV19
size: -
J: TRBJ1-2
CDR3: CASREQGAYGYTF
DNA: TGTGCCAGTAGGGAACAGGGGGCTTATGGCTACACCTTC

D: -
V: TRBV5-1
size: -
J: TRBJ2-5
CDR3: CASSLKASLETQYF
DNA: TGCGCCAGCAGCTTGAAGGCTTCCCTTGAGACCCAGTACTTC

D: -
V: TRBV6-1
size: few
J: TRBJ2-4
CDR3: CASSEEAGAFNKNIQYF
DNA: TGTGCCAGCAGTGAAGAGGCAGGCGCCTTTAACAAAAACATTCAGTACTTC

D: -
V: TRBV10-3
size: -
J: TRBJ2-1
CDR3: CAISEQWSLRNNEQFF
DNA: TGTGCCATCAGTGAGCAATGGTCACTTAGGAACAATGAGCAGTTCTTC

D: -
V: TRBV30
size: -
J: TRBJ2-2
CDR3: CAWSRLAVTGELFF
DNA: TGTGCCTGGAGTCGGCTGGCGGTAACCGGGGAGCTGTTTTTT

D: TRBD1
V: TRBV28
size: -
J: TRBJ2-6
CDR3: CASSTGTGRPGANVLTF
DNA: TGTGCCAGCAGTACCGGGACAGGAAGGCCTGGGGCCAACGTCCTGACTTTC

D: -
V: TRBV12-3/TRBV12-4
size: -
J: TRBJ1-1
CDR3: CASSDPPNRVEAFF
DNA: TGTGCCAGCAGTGATCCCCCCAACAGGGTTGAAGCTTTCTTT

D: TRBD2
V: TRBV20-1
size: few
J: TRBJ2-3
CDR3: CSACGLAGDTDTQYF
DNA: TGCAGTGCTTGCGGACTAGCGGGAGACACAGATACGCAGTATTTT

D: -
V: TRBV12-3/TRBV12-4
size: many
J: TRBJ2-5
CDR3: CASSVGLAQETQYF
DNA: TGTGCCAGCAGTGTGGGGCTAGCTCAAGAGACCCAGTACTTC

D: -
V: TRBV7-2
size: many
J: TRBJ2-1
CDR3: CASSLAVGAWQFF
DNA: TGTGCCAGCAGCTTAGCCGTGGGGGCATGGCAGTTCTTC

D: -
V: TRBV10-3
size: -
J: TRBJ1-1
CDR3: CAIGSGGGNTEAFF
DNA: TGTGCCATCGGGTCGGGGGGGGGGAACACTGAAGCTTTCTTT

D: TRBD2
V: TRBV7-2
size: few
J: TRBJ2-1
CDR3: CASSSGGGRYNEQFF
DNA: TGTGCCAGCAGCTCCGGAGGCGGGAGGTATAATGAGCAGTTCTTC

D: TRBD2
V: TRBV11-2
size: -
J: TRBJ2-1
CDR3: CASSLDRLAGDLNNEQFF
DNA: TGTGCCAGCAGCTTAGATCGTTTAGCGGGAGACCTAAACAATGAGCAGTTCTTC

D: -
V: TRBV7-2
size: -
J: TRBJ1-6
CDR3: CASSLIGNRAYNSPLHF
DNA: TGTGCCAGCAGCTTAATAGGGAACAGGGCTTATAATTCACCCCTCCACTTT

D: -
V: TRBV15
size: -
J: TRBJ1-1
CDR3: CATSREVGTEAFF
DNA: TGTGCCACCAGCAGAGAAGTGGGGACTGAAGCTTTCTTT

D: -
V: TRBV7-2
size: many
J: TRBJ1-5
CDR3: CASSPGGRASGPQHF
DNA: TGTGCCAGCAGCCCCGGTGGGAGGGCGAGTGGGCCCCAGCATTTT

D: TRBD2
V: TRBV6-6
size: few
J: TRBJ2-7
CDR3: CASSLWWGGGAGDEQYF
DNA: TGTGCCAGCAGTTTGTGGTGGGGCGGGGGGGCAGGAGACGAGCAGTACTTC

D: -
V: TRBV14
size: few
J: TRBJ1-2
CDR3: CASRKQGNYGYTF
DNA: TGTGCCAGCAGGAAACAGGGAAACTATGGCTACACCTTC

D: -
V: TRBV3-1
size: -
J: TRBJ2-2
CDR3: CASSQVAPRDNTGELFF
DNA: TGTGCCAGCAGCCAAGTGGCCCCGCGGGACAACACCGGGGAGCTGTTTTTT

D: -
V: TRBV24-1
size: few
J: TRBJ2-1
CDR3: CATSPFTGSGSYNEQFF
DNA: TGTGCCACCAGTCCCTTCACGGGCTCGGGCTCCTACAATGAGCAGTTCTTC

D: -
V: TRBV29-1
size: -
J: TRBJ2-3
CDR3: CSVVLDGNTDTQYF
DNA: TGCAGCGTTGTCCTAGATGGAAACACAGATACGCAGTATTTT

D: TRBD2
V: TRBV10-3
size: -
J: TRBJ2-5
CDR3: CAIPSGREETQYF
DNA: TGTGCCATCCCTAGCGGGAGAGAGGAGACCCAGTACTTC

D: -
V: TRBV3-1
size: few
J: TRBJ1-1
CDR3: CASSQEGSGKAFF
DNA: TGTGCCAGCAGCCAAGAGGGCTCAGGGAAAGCTTTCTTT

D: TRBD1
V: TRBV24-1
size: once
J: TRBJ1-4
CDR3: CATSDSRTGGEKLFF
DNA: TGTGCCACCAGTGATTCAAGGACAGGGGGAGAAAAACTGTTTTTT

D: TRBD2
V: TRBV7-8
size: many
J: TRBJ2-3
CDR3: CASSSPLAGLGSDTQYF
DNA: TGTGCCAGCAGCTCTCCGCTAGCGGGTCTGGGCTCTGATACGCAGTATTTT

D: TRBD2
V: TRBV7-2
size: many
J: TRBJ2-1
CDR3: CASSLLAGVGEQFF
DNA: TGTGCCAGCAGCTTACTAGCGGGAGTCGGGGAGCAGTTCTTC

D: TRBD2
V: TRBV6-2/TRBV6-3
size: -
J: TRBJ2-3
CDR3: CASRASGITDTQYF
DNA: TGTGCCAGCAGGGCAAGCGGGATCACAGATACGCAGTATTTT